This T cell receptor (beta chain) was profiled in a study of shared clonotypes between healthy human individuals. Overall study results and limits: Although depth was large, rarefaction showed that sequencing of the sorted subsets was incomplete.

Produced via immunoSEQ multiplex PCR; TCRdb's table is partial and in-frame only. The table shows around 2.5 million clones, with 93% occurring only once. The ends were cut back, 4 bases at V and 5 bases at J, with 17 bases in the middle. The CDR3 runs 15 residues. CDR1 and CDR2 from the germline V gene are SGHTA and FQGTGA. This clone was counted a single time. Its matching antigen is unknown. The sequencing sample was made of naive CD4+ T cells from PBMCs. As to subset: CD45RA+ positively selected. The origin of this receptor is a young man in good health. Some clones in this sample may be carry-over from other donors' samples. This rearrangement joins TRBV7-3 to TRBJ2-5; the D gene is possibly TRBD2 (5 bases). The CDR3 loop reads CASSSLGSNSETQYF. The CDR3 nucleotides are TGTGCCAGCAGCTCCCTGGGGAGCAACTCGGAGACCCAGTACTTC.